The 27 T cell receptor beta chains presented below share a single source sample, sequenced in a study of memory CD4+ T cells and cytomegalovirus serostatus. The data were produced by immunoSEQ multiplex PCR, yet TCRdb's version contains in-frame clones alone and is incomplete. The sample yields about 92,000 clones, about four fifths seen once. The sort gate was single viable CD3+CD4+CD8-CD45RO+ cells for memory CD4+ T cells. The sequenced sample was memory CD4+ T cells from blood. The origin of the receptors is an adult in good health and CMV-seropositive.

This clone showed up just once. This chain links TRBV25-1 with TRBJ1-1; unclear D gene. CDR3 length equals 13 residues. Per the germline V gene, CDR1 is MGHDK and CDR2 is SYGVNS. The germline V and J ends were trimmed by 7 bases and 3 bases, with 12 bases remaining between them. The CDR3: CASMEREDTEAFF. CDR3 coding DNA: TGTGCCAGCATGGAGAGGGAGGACACTGAAGCTTTCTTT.

This chain joins TRBV11-2 and TRBJ2-7, with TRBD2 matching 13 bases. The J segment lost 3 bases and the V segment lost 5 bases, leaving 1 base of the junction unmatched. This CDR3 is built from 14 residues. Germline V gene sequence: CDR1 SGHAT, CDR2 FQNNGV. The CDR3 protein is CASSRTSGSYEQYF. CDR3 nucleotide sequence: TGTGCCAGCAGCCGGACTAGCGGGAGCTACGAGCAGTACTTC.

V and J are TRBV5-1 and TRBJ1-5, with TRBD1 as a possible D gene (5 bases). V shed 3 bases and J shed 2 bases, with 9 bases lying between them. Per the germline V gene, CDR1 is SGHRS and CDR2 is YFSETQ. CDR3 size: 14 residues. The CDR3 DNA reads TGCGCCAGCAGCTGGGGGGACGGCAATCAGCCCCAGCATTTT. The encoded protein is CASSWGDGNQPQHF.

In DNA form, the CDR3 reads TGTGCCAGCAGTTACGACGGGGGAGGAAACACCATATATTTT. It yields the protein CASSYDGGGNTIYF. J is TRBJ1-3 and V is TRBV6-5, with D possibly matching TRBD1 (5 bases). This CDR3 spans 14 amino acids. Germline lookup yields CDR1 MNHEY and CDR2 SVGAGI. Deletions cut 2 bases from V and 4 bases from J, with 9 bases between.

The V and J genes are TRBV7-3 and TRBJ2-5; TRBD1 or TRBD2 may be the D gene (6 bases each). From germline, CDR1 is SGHTA and CDR2 FQGTGA. The CDR3 spans 16 residues. The V and J ends lost 5 bases and 5 bases respectively, with 21 bases between them. CDR3 bases: TGTGCCAGCAGCCAGATGGGTGGGGGGCTTGGCGAGACCCAGTACTTC. Protein: CASSQMGGGLGETQYF. Variable domain in full (rest from reference TRBV7-3 and TRBJ2-5): GAGVSQTPSNKVTEKGKYVELRCDPISGHTALYWYRQSLGQGPEFLIYFQGTGAADDSGLPNDRFFAVRPEGSVSTLKIQRTERGDSAVYLCASSQMGGGLGETQYFGPGTRLLVL.

This sequence joins TRBV28 and TRBJ2-1; D is undetermined. With 5 bases removed from V and 1 base from J, the gap between germline ends came to 9 bases. Looked up from germline, CDR1 is MDHEN and CDR2 is SYDVKM. The CDR3 has 14 residues. CDR3 nucleotide sequence: TGTGCCAGCAGTCGGGCCCCTTCCTACAATGAGCAGTTCTTC. The encoded protein is CASSRAPSYNEQFF.

A few counts support this clone. The chain has TRBV7-9 and TRBJ1-1; possible D gene TRBD1, 5 bases. CDR1 and CDR2 (germline): SEHNR, FQNEAQ (reference sequence). The V and J ends lost 7 bases and 7 bases respectively, with 19 bases between them. The CDR3 runs 14 residues. The CDR3 loop is CASTDSGRWGEAFF. The CDR3 DNA follows: TGTGCCAGCACCGACTCAGGGCGTTGGGGTGAAGCTTTCTTT.

The J gene is TRBJ1-2, the V gene TRBV5-6; perhaps TRBD1 as D (5 bases). The CDR3 loop spans 14 amino acids. Germline loops: CDR1 SGHDT, CDR2 YYEEEE. The ends were cut back, 0 bases at V and 4 bases at J, with 10 bases in the middle. CDR3 region: CASSLVRQGYGYTF. The CDR3 nucleotides read TGTGCCAGCAGCTTGGTTAGGCAGGGCTATGGCTACACCTTC.

The V call is TRBV29-1, the J call TRBJ2-5; maybe TRBD1 (6 bases). Trimming cost V 6 bases and J 4 bases, with 21 bases left between them. The length of the CDR3 is 15 residues. Per the germline V gene, CDR1 is SQVTM and CDR2 is ANQGSEA. The DNA of the CDR3 is TGCAGCGTCCATGGACAGCCGGGCTCGCGAGAGACCCAGTACTTC. It yields the protein CSVHGQPGSRETQYF. Complete variable domain (other parts from reference TRBV29-1 and TRBJ2-5): SAVISQKPSRDICQRGTSLTIQCQVDSQVTMMFWYRQQPGQSLTLIATANQGSEATYESGFVIDKFPISRPNLTFSTLTVSNMSPEDSSIYLCSVHGQPGSRETQYFGPGTRLLVL.

Details on this clone: Other DNA variants within this sample encode the same CDR3. The rearrangement uses TRBV19 and TRBJ1-1; possible D gene TRBD1, 6 bases. V was cut by 5 bases and J by 1 base, with 11 bases left in between. CDR1 is LNHDA and CDR2 is SQIVND in the germline V gene (reference sequence). The CDR3 is made up of 14 amino acids. The CDR3 region is CASSPGGTNTEAFF. CDR3 bases: TGTGCCAGTAGTCCCGGGGGCACGAACACTGAAGCTTTCTTT.

To note about this clone: Different DNA sequences within this sample yield the same CDR3. The chain has TRBV6-5 and TRBJ1-5; D is possibly TRBD1 (5 bases). Between the trimmed V and J ends, which lost 6 bases and 4 bases, there was a span of 10 bases. CDR3 size: 13 residues. CDR1 is MNHEY, CDR2 SVGAGI, per germline. CDR3 in DNA: TGTGCCAGCAGCCCGGCAGGGAATCAGCCCCAGCATTTT. Translating it yields CASSPAGNQPQHF.

This sequence joins TRBV18 and TRBJ2-7; no clear D gene. V was trimmed by 5 bases and J by 3 bases, leaving 8 bases between them. In germline, CDR1 is KGHSH, CDR2 LQKENI. The CDR3 has 12 amino acids. The CDR3 reads CASSGISYEQYF. In DNA form, the CDR3 reads TGTGCCAGCTCAGGCATAAGCTACGAGCAGTACTTC.

This chain connects TRBV28 to TRBJ1-2; D is uncertain. CDR1 and CDR2 (germline): MDHEN, SYDVKM. There are 15 residues in the CDR3. V was pared by 1 base and J by 0 bases, with 9 bases between. The CDR3 spells CASSLYPGPNYGYTF. In DNA, the CDR3 is TGTGCCAGCAGTTTATACCCTGGGCCTAACTATGGCTACACCTTC.

This chain joins TRBV19 and TRBJ2-5; 10 bases map to TRBD2. After removal of 7 bases from V and 5 bases from J, the junction contained 4 bases not matched to a gene. This CDR3 region has 13 residues. Germline loops: CDR1 LNHDA, CDR2 SQIVND (reference sequence). This chain's CDR3 is CASTPSGSETQYF. The CDR3, as DNA: TGTGCCAGTACCCCTAGCGGGAGTGAGACCCAGTACTTC.

The chain employs TRBV7-6 and TRBJ2-2; 7 nucleotides agree with TRBD1. Germline V lookup: CDR1 SGHVS, CDR2 FNYEAQ. This CDR3 has 17 amino acids. V gave up 7 bases and J gave up 4 bases; unmatched junction bases: 15. The CDR3 DNA is TGTGCCAGCAAAAAGGGGGCGACAGGGAAGACCACCGGGGAGCTGTTTTTT. Translated, it gives CASKKGATGKTTGELFF.

V is TRBV10-2 and J is TRBJ1-5, with D uncertain. V was trimmed by 4 bases and J by 2 bases, leaving 12 bases between them. The CDR3 sequence is 15 residues long. Germline-derived CDR1 and CDR2 are WSHSY and SAAADI. The CDR3 sequence is CASSVRMTGNQPQHF. The CDR3, as DNA: TGCGCCAGCAGTGTTCGTATGACTGGCAATCAGCCCCAGCATTTT.

The V and J genes are TRBV19 and TRBJ2-2, with D possibly matching TRBD2 (5 bases). Between the trimmed V and J ends, which lost 10 bases and 2 bases, there was a span of 17 bases. From germline, CDR1 is LNHDA and CDR2 SQIVND (reference sequence). This CDR3 spans 15 amino acids. The CDR3 loop reads CATQRRTSNTGELFF. CDR3 sequence (DNA): TGTGCCACCCAGAGGAGGACCTCAAACACCGGGGAGCTGTTTTTT.

This clone has just a few counts. V usage is TRBV12-2 and J usage is TRBJ2-7; TRBD2, the D gene given by the table, was not confirmed from the DNA. TRBV12-2 is a documented pseudogene. The CDR3 totals 15 residues. The CDR3 nucleotides are TGTGCAAGTCGCTTAGACCAGAGGGCAGTCCACGAGCAGTACTTC. It translates to CASRLDQRAVHEQYF.

The chain is built from TRBV7-9 and TRBJ2-3; maybe TRBD1 (6 bases). The germline V and J ends were trimmed by 8 bases and 6 bases, with 18 bases remaining between them. The CDR3 is made up of 14 amino acids. CDR1 is SEHNR, CDR2 FQNEAQ, per germline (reference sequence). CDR3 coding DNA: TGTGCCAGCGTCTTTGGGGGCGGCCTCGATACGCAGTATTTT. Amino acids: CASVFGGGLDTQYF.

The chain recombines TRBV19 with TRBJ2-2; D perhaps matches TRBD2 (6 bases). CDR3 length: 14 amino acids. CDR1 LNHDA and CDR2 SQIVND come from the germline V gene (reference sequence). Trimming pared 5 bases from V and 0 bases from J, leaving 7 bases between. CDR3 DNA: TGTGCCAGTAGTGGGACTGCGAACACCGGGGAGCTGTTTTTT. It is translated as CASSGTANTGELFF.

This chain connects TRBV5-1 to TRBJ1-5, with 7 positions matching TRBD1. Germline V gives CDR1 SGHRS, CDR2 YFSETQ. The CDR3 covers 14 residues. V lost 4 bases, J lost 6 bases, and 7 bases stayed unmatched. The CDR3 DNA reads as TGCGCCAGCAGCCCCAGGGGGGGTAGTCAGCCCCAGCATTTT. This encodes CASSPRGGSQPQHF.

This chain joins TRBV5-4 and TRBJ2-7; 7 nucleotides align to TRBD2. This CDR3 has 15 residues. The V and J ends lost 3 bases and 1 base, in that order; junction bases with no gene match: 7. Per the germline V gene, CDR1 is SGHNT and CDR2 is YYREEE (reference sequence). CDR3 nucleotides: TGTGCCAGCAGCTCCGGAGGCGGGAGTTCCTACGAGCAGTACTTC. Amino acids: CASSSGGGSSYEQYF.

This clone was found once. V is TRBV5-1 and J is TRBJ1-2, with D possibly TRBD1 on 6 matching bases. V was trimmed by 5 bases and J by 6 bases, leaving 11 bases between them. There are 12 residues in the CDR3. Germline CDR1 is SGHRS and CDR2 is YFSETQ. CDR3 protein: CASSTGAHGYTF. The CDR3 nucleotides are TGCGCCAGCAGTACGGGGGCTCATGGCTACACCTTC. The whole variable domain, remainder taken from reference TRBV5-1 and TRBJ1-2, is KAGVTQTPRYLIKTRGQQVTLSCSPISGHRSVSWYQQTPGQGLQFLFEYFSETQRNKGNFPGRFSGRQFSNSRSEMNVSTLELGDSALYLCASSTGAHGYTFGSGTRLTVV.

The V call is TRBV6-5, the J call TRBJ2-6; no firm D call. Germline loops: CDR1 MNHEY, CDR2 SVGAGI. The V end lost 2 bases, the J end lost 0 bases, and 5 bases lay between the germline ends. The CDR3 covers 15 residues. The CDR3 coding sequence is TGTGCCAGCAGTTACGAGAGCTCTGGGGCCAACGTCCTGACTTTC. Protein: CASSYESSGANVLTF.

The chain uses TRBV5-1 and TRBJ1-1, with 7 bases matching TRBD1. Unmatched junction bases numbered 8, after V lost 3 bases and J lost 0 bases. CDR3 size: 16 residues. The germline V gene encodes CDR1 SGHRS and CDR2 YFSETQ. CDR3 in amino acids: CASSWATGQLNTEAFF. The CDR3 bases are TGCGCCAGCAGCTGGGCGACAGGGCAGTTGAACACTGAAGCTTTCTTT.

The chain has TRBV5-1 and TRBJ2-5; 10 bases agree with TRBD2. The CDR3 is 15 amino acids. The trim removed 2 bases at V and 5 bases at J, leaving 6 bases unmatched. Germline CDR1 is SGHRS and CDR2 is YFSETQ. The CDR3 here is CASSFLAGGRETQYF. The CDR3 DNA sequence: TGCGCCAGCAGCTTCTTAGCGGGAGGACGGGAGACCCAGTACTTC.

The rearrangement uses TRBV4-1 and TRBJ1-2; D may be TRBD1 (5 bases). This CDR3 region has 15 residues. Germline loops: CDR1 MGHRA, CDR2 YSYEKL. The ends were cut back, 1 base at V and 0 bases at J, with 9 bases in the middle. The CDR3: CASSQGAGTNYGYTF. CDR3 nucleotide sequence: TGCGCCAGCAGCCAAGGGGCAGGGACTAACTATGGCTACACCTTC.